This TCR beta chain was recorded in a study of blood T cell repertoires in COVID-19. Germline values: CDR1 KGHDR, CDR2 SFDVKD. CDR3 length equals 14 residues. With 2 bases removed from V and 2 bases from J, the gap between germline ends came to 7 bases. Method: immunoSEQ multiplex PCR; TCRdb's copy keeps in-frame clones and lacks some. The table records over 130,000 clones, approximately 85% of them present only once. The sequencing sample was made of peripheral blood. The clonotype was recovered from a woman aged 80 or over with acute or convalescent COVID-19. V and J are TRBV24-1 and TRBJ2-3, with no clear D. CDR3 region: CATSDSLFTDTQYF. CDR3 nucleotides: TGTGCCACCAGTGATTCTTTGTTCACAGATACGCAGTATTTT.